This TCR beta chain appears in the sequencing data of a study of cytomegalovirus exposure and HLA in healthy donors. Study-wide results and limits: The study labeled more than 150 TCR beta chains cytomegalovirus-associated. No immune exposure information besides CMV serostatus was available.

This PCR relied on a set of 60 Vbeta primers and 13 Jbeta primers. In the source study's methods: Around 11 million shared chains were among roughly 81 million unique TCR beta chains counted in a later analysis. TCRdb keeps only in-frame clones here, not all; method: immunoSEQ multiplex PCR. V, J and clone size derive from that table, while D and trimming were established from the DNA sequence. The table records 100,000 or so clones, 65% to 75% of them present only once. CDR3 length: 13 residues. CDR1 MNHEY and CDR2 SVGAGI come from the germline V gene. With 9 bases clipped from V and 5 bases from J, the junction kept 5 bases outside the gene matches. This clone was observed a few times. What it binds is not known.

The V call is TRBV6-5, the J call TRBJ2-3; TRBD2 aligns across 10 bases. This TCR derives from a woman aged 18-29 years in good health and CMV-seropositive. Material for sequencing was PBMCs. The CDR3 spells CASTAGGRDTQYF. The CDR3 DNA reads as TGTGCCAGTACAGCGGGAGGGCGAGATACGCAGTATTTT.